The clone carrying this T cell receptor (beta chain) came up once. It was with random hexamers that roughly 0.45 to 1 ug RNA was reverse transcribed. MiXCR, run by TCRdb on the immunoSEQ multiplex PCR reads, gives a single entry per CDR3 protein. The table lists around 130,000 distinct CDR3 sequences, approximately 89% of them singletons, with over 0.2% in the top ten. The CDR3 consists of 14 residues. Germline V lookup: CDR1 GTSNPN, CDR2 SVGIG (reference sequence). Trimming stripped 5 bases from V and 0 bases from J, with 13 bases between. The multiple sclerosis control cohort comprised treatment-naive individuals presenting with stable or active relapsing-remitting disease. The data were taken from a study of CD8 T cells in Susac syndrome.

This sequence originates from a human donor with multiple sclerosis. The chain carries TRBV30 and TRBJ1-1; D might be TRBD1 (6 bases). What was sequenced was CD8+ T cells from PBMCs. The CDR3 DNA reads as TGTGCCTGGGAGGAGGGGACAATGAACACTGAAGCTTTCTTT. The encoded protein is CAWEEGTMNTEAFF.